Each of the 30 T cell receptor beta chains below was sequenced from the same sample in a study of CD8 T cells in Susac syndrome (dated by TCRdb to between 2018 and 2020). The library was generated by the immunoSEQ multiplex PCR assay. RNA was extracted with the RNeasy kit and roughly 0.45 to 1 ug was reverse transcribed using random hexamers. TCRdb ran its own pipeline on the public reads, namely fastp trimming at Q25 and MiXCR clone calling, and kept in-frame beta chains. When rows share a CDR3 protein, they turn into one entry using the most common DNA and genes. The sample table records around 230,000 distinct CDR3 sequences; almost 97% of these occur just once. The ten largest clonotypes hold 0.1% of the sample. Sequenced material: CD4+ T cells from PBMCs. Source of these receptors: a human donor with Susac syndrome.

V usage is TRBV5-1 and J usage is TRBJ2-1, with unresolved D. Trimming left V 0 bases short and J 5 bases short, with 6 bases between. The CDR3 length is 13 residues. In germline, CDR1 is SGHRS, CDR2 YFSETQ. The CDR3 region is CASSLAPNNEQFF. The CDR3 nucleotides are TGCGCCAGCAGCTTGGCTCCAAACAATGAGCAGTTCTTC.

The genes are TRBV29-1 and TRBJ2-1, with 13 positions matching TRBD2. Losses at the gene ends were 4 bases for V and 8 bases for J; bases not matched to a gene: 14. Per germline, CDR1 SQVTM and CDR2 ANQGSEA. CDR3 length: 17 amino acids. This CDR3 is CSVAGVLAGGPRDEQFF. DNA of the CDR3: TGCAGCGTTGCCGGGGTACTAGCGGGAGGGCCTCGGGATGAGCAGTTCTTC.

The rearrangement joins TRBV29-1 to TRBJ1-2; D ambiguous. There are 12 residues in the CDR3. V was shortened by 4 bases and J by 2 bases, with 8 bases between the two germline ends. Germline values: CDR1 SQVTM, CDR2 ANQGSEA. CDR3 nucleotides: TGCAGCGTTGTTTGGGGAAACTATGGCTACACCTTC. Translation: CSVVWGNYGYTF.

This chain joins TRBV20-1 and TRBJ2-7; D may be TRBD1 (5 bases). The CDR3 totals 16 residues. Germline CDR1 and CDR2: DFQATT and SNEGSKA (reference sequence). Trimming removed 1 base from V and 2 bases from J, with 18 bases in between. The CDR3 loop is CSARAIPRTQTYEQYF. The CDR3, as DNA: TGCAGTGCTAGAGCTATACCCCGGACACAAACCTACGAGCAGTACTTC.

This clonotype has only one observation. The CDR3 loop is CASSLQPQGQGSNEQFF. Here the CDR3 DNA reads TGCGCCAGCAGCTTACAACCCCAAGGACAGGGGAGCAATGAGCAGTTCTTC. V usage is TRBV5-1 and J usage is TRBJ2-1, with 9 bases fitting TRBD1. Germline V CDR1 and CDR2: SGHRS, YFSETQ. The V segment lost 2 bases and the J segment 6 bases; nucleotides outside the gene matches: 12. CDR3 length: 17 amino acids.

This clonotype was recorded once. The gene calls are TRBV6-5 and TRBJ1-4; D remains ambiguous. There are 14 residues in the CDR3. V was cut by 6 bases and J by 0 bases, with 8 bases left in between. The V gene's germline CDR1 is MNHEY and CDR2 SVGAGI. This chain's CDR3 is CASSPSATNEKLFF. The CDR3 region has the DNA TGTGCCAGCAGCCCCAGTGCAACTAATGAAAAACTGTTTTTT.

This clonotype has just one count. The V and J genes are TRBV4-2 and TRBJ2-3, with TRBD2 matching over 11 bases. CDR1 is LGHNA and CDR2 is YNFKEQ in the germline V gene. CDR3 size: 16 residues. V was clipped by 5 bases and J by 4 bases; unmatched bases: 8. The CDR3 loop is CASSYIAGGRADTQYF. The CDR3 bases are TGTGCCAGCAGCTATATAGCGGGAGGGAGAGCAGATACGCAGTATTTT.

The table lists this clonotype with a count of one. The rearrangement links TRBV10-3 to TRBJ2-5; the D gene is possibly TRBD2 (5 bases). The CDR3 has 14 residues. Germline CDR1 is ENHRY and CDR2 is SYGVKD. Trimming took off 6 bases at V and 1 base at J, with 12 bases between the two ends. The CDR3 sequence: CAISVTEAQETQYF. CDR3 DNA sequence: TGTGCCATCAGCGTCACGGAGGCCCAAGAGACCCAGTACTTC.

V usage is TRBV19 and J usage is TRBJ1-2; TRBD1 is a possible D gene (6 bases). CDR3 length: 13 amino acids. Germline CDR1 is LNHDA and CDR2 is SQIVND (reference sequence). The CDR3 protein is CAGWGGQNYGYTF. In DNA form, the CDR3 reads TGTGCAGGTTGGGGGGGGCAGAACTATGGCTACACCTTC.

The chain combines TRBV20-1 with TRBJ1-2, with 11 positions matching TRBD1. Per germline, CDR1 DFQATT and CDR2 SNEGSKA (reference sequence). This CDR3 is built from 18 residues. The V gene end was trimmed by 3 bases and the J gene end by 5 bases; junction bases not matched to a gene: 17. DNA of the CDR3: TGCAGTGCTAGGGCTCCGGGACAGGGGGTCCGGCGCACTTATGGCTACACCTTC. Encoded protein: CSARAPGQGVRRTYGYTF.

The chain couples TRBV12-3 or TRBV12-4 to TRBJ2-2; D is uncertain. The ends were cut back, 4 bases at V and 6 bases at J, with 3 bases in the middle. The CDR3 is 11 amino acids. The CDR3 nucleotides read TGTGCCAGCAGTTCAGCCGGGGAGCTGTTTTTT. This translates into CASSSAGELFF.

V usage is TRBV2 and J usage is TRBJ2-2; D is possibly TRBD2 (5 bases). With 3 bases removed from V and 6 bases from J, the gap between germline ends came to 14 bases. Germline CDR1 is SNHLY and CDR2 is FYNNEI. This CDR3 contains 15 residues. The CDR3 coding sequence is TGTGCCAGCAGTGAGAGCCCACGAGGGCCCGGGGAGCTGTTTTTT. Translation: CASSESPRGPGELFF.

The J gene is TRBJ2-7, the V gene TRBV4-1; D is ambiguous. This CDR3 is built from 16 residues. Per the germline V gene, CDR1 is MGHRA and CDR2 is YSYEKL. Trimming left V 0 bases short and J 2 bases short, with 14 bases between. CDR3 coding DNA: TGCGCCAGCAGCCAAGAAGTCTCTAGTACAGCCTACGAGCAGTACTTC. This sequence encodes CASSQEVSSTAYEQYF.

The gene calls are TRBV20-1 and TRBJ2-7; 13 bases line up with TRBD2. Germline V gives CDR1 DFQATT, CDR2 SNEGSKA (reference sequence). The CDR3 is 18 residues long. J gave up 9 bases and V 6 bases, and 23 bases lay outside the gene matches. CDR3 protein: CSATKWTSGSERQSVQYF. CDR3 sequence (DNA): TGCAGTGCCACCAAGTGGACTAGCGGGAGCGAGCGACAAAGCGTGCAGTACTTC.

This clonotype appeared a single time. V and J are TRBV30 and TRBJ2-7; no firm D call. The CDR3 extends over 13 amino acids. Trimming removed 3 bases at V and 7 bases at J, with 16 bases between. CDR1 and CDR2 (germline): GTSNPN, SVGIG (reference sequence). CDR3 amino acids: CAWRGLSSGEQYF. The CDR3, as DNA: TGTGCCTGGAGAGGGTTAAGTTCTGGGGAGCAGTACTTC. Drawing the rest from reference TRBV30 and TRBJ2-7, the complete variable domain is SQTIHQWPATLVQPVGSPLSLECTVEGTSNPNLYWYRQAAGRGLQLLFYSVGIGQISSEVPQNLSASRPQDRQFILSSKKLLLSDSGFYLCAWRGLSSGEQYFGPGTRLTVT.

The chain employs TRBV5-1 and TRBJ2-1, with 9 bases that match TRBD2. The CDR3 covers 16 residues. Germline-derived CDR1 and CDR2 are SGHRS and YFSETQ. With V trimmed by 3 bases and J by 4 bases, 8 bases remained unmatched. The CDR3 region has the DNA TGCGCCAGCAGCTCTCGACTAGCGGATTTTTACAATGAGCAGTTCTTC. Amino acids: CASSSRLADFYNEQFF. Full variable domain (remainder filled in from reference TRBV5-1 and TRBJ2-1): KAGVTQTPRYLIKTRGQQVTLSCSPISGHRSVSWYQQTPGQGLQFLFEYFSETQRNKGNFPGRFSGRQFSNSRSEMNVSTLELGDSALYLCASSSRLADFYNEQFFGPGTRLTVL.

The genes are TRBV5-4 and TRBJ1-2; no reliable D call. V lost 4 bases to trimming and J lost 1 base, with 14 bases between them. Germline assignment: CDR1 SGHNT and CDR2 YYREEE (reference sequence). This CDR3 has 15 amino acids. The CDR3 DNA is TGTGCCAGCAGCGCCCCCCCGAACTTTAACTATGGCTACACCTTC. Amino acids: CASSAPPNFNYGYTF.

The rearrangement links TRBV4-1 to TRBJ2-5; TRBD2 matches 8 bases. The CDR3 covers 16 residues. Germline CDR1 MGHRA, CDR2 YSYEKL. Germline trimming cut 3 bases from V and 4 bases from J; bases unmatched to any gene: 10. Here the CDR3 reads CASSHKSGLVGETQYF. The CDR3 DNA reads as TGCGCCAGCAGCCATAAGTCGGGACTAGTCGGAGAGACCCAGTACTTC.

This clonotype was counted once. J is TRBJ2-1 and V is TRBV20-1; D not resolved. Germline CDR1 reads DFQATT; CDR2 reads SNEGSKA (reference sequence). CDR3 size: 14 residues. With 0 bases removed from V and 0 bases from J, the gap between germline ends came to 6 bases. CDR3 protein: CSARDLGSYNEQFF. The CDR3 DNA reads as TGCAGTGCTAGAGATTTAGGCTCCTACAATGAGCAGTTCTTC.

The rearrangement uses TRBV29-1 and TRBJ2-1; D is undetermined. The length of the CDR3 is 13 residues. V was clipped by 8 bases and J by 4 bases, with 15 bases between them. Looked up from germline, CDR1 is SQVTM and CDR2 is ANQGSEA. CDR3 region: CSFRALTYNEQFF. The CDR3 nucleotides are TGCAGCTTTCGGGCTCTCACTTACAATGAGCAGTTCTTC.

The chain is built from TRBV28 and TRBJ1-2; D is possibly TRBD1 (6 bases). This CDR3 has 14 residues. The germline V and J ends were trimmed by 6 bases and 6 bases, with 17 bases remaining between them. The germline CDR1 and CDR2 sequences are MDHEN and SYDVKM. The CDR3 DNA sequence: TGTGCCAGCAGAATACAGGGTTTACGTGATGGCTACACCTTC. It codes for CASRIQGLRDGYTF.

The rearrangement joins TRBV28 to TRBJ2-5; D remains ambiguous. The V and J ends lost 7 bases and 7 bases respectively, with 13 bases between them. This CDR3 is 12 amino acids long. CDR1 and CDR2 (germline): MDHEN, SYDVKM. CDR3: CASTSPARTQYF. The CDR3 coding sequence is TGTGCCAGCACCTCCCCAGCGCGGACCCAGTACTTC. The full variable domain, rest sourced from reference TRBV28 and TRBJ2-5, is DVKVTQSSRYLVKRTGEKVFLECVQDMDHENMFWYRQDPGLGLRLIYFSYDVKMKEKGDIPEGYSVSREKKERFSLILESASTNQTSMYLCASTSPARTQYFGPGTRLLVL.

The count of this clonotype is one. J is TRBJ2-7 and V is TRBV4-2; unclear D gene. CDR1 and CDR2 (germline): LGHNA, YNFKEQ. This CDR3 comprises 15 residues. Trimming stripped 4 bases from V and 1 base from J, with 14 bases between. The CDR3 spells CASSRNLDTSYEQYF. CDR3 coding DNA: TGTGCCAGCAGCCGTAATCTCGACACGTCCTACGAGCAGTACTTC.

The rearrangement links TRBV5-1 to TRBJ2-5, with 7 positions matching TRBD2. With V trimmed by 2 bases and J by 5 bases, 3 bases remained unmatched. This CDR3 is built from 13 residues. Germline V gene sequence: CDR1 SGHRS, CDR2 YFSETQ. CDR3 protein: CASSLTSEETQYF. The CDR3 bases are TGCGCCAGCAGCTTAACTAGCGAGGAGACCCAGTACTTC. Filled out from reference TRBV5-1 and TRBJ2-5, the complete variable domain reads KAGVTQTPRYLIKTRGQQVTLSCSPISGHRSVSWYQQTPGQGLQFLFEYFSETQRNKGNFPGRFSGRQFSNSRSEMNVSTLELGDSALYLCASSLTSEETQYFGPGTRLLVL.

This chain uses TRBV21-1 with TRBJ2-1; no DNA check was done on the table's D call, TRBD1. TRBV21-1 is an annotated pseudogene. There are 13 residues in the CDR3. CDR3 amino acids: CASSPRGDPGKFF. CDR3 in DNA: TGTGCCAGCAGCCCCCGGGGGGACCCCGGGAAGTTCTTC.

The genes are TRBV18 and TRBJ1-1, with D uncertain. CDR3 length equals 13 residues. Trimming shortened V by 3 bases and J by 4 bases, and 9 bases separated the two germline ends. Germline V gives CDR1 KGHSH, CDR2 LQKENI. DNA of the CDR3: TGTGCCAGCTCACCGTCGGATGGCACTGAAGCTTTCTTT. This encodes CASSPSDGTEAFF. The full variable domain, in which reference TRBV18 and TRBJ1-1 provide the parts outside the CDR3, is NAGVMQNPRHLVRRRGQEARLRCSPMKGHSHVYWYRQLPEEGLKFMVYLQKENIIDESGMPKERFSAEFPKEGPSILRIQQVVRGDSAAYFCASSPSDGTEAFFGQGTRLTVV.

CDR3 sequence (DNA): TGTGCCAGCAGTTCCAACAGGAGCCCCGATACGCAGTATTTT. Translated: CASSSNRSPDTQYF. The chain couples TRBV6-5 to TRBJ2-3, with D possibly TRBD1 on 5 matching bases. V lost 4 bases and J lost 6, with 14 bases in between. This CDR3 has 14 residues. Germline assignment: CDR1 MNHEY and CDR2 SVGAGI.

V gene TRBV9 combines with J gene TRBJ2-5; TRBD2 aligns across 12 bases. The germline V gene has CDR1 SGDLS and CDR2 YYNGEE. The CDR3 is made up of 16 amino acids. V was clipped by 1 base and J by 4 bases; unmatched bases: 5. The CDR3 DNA is TGTGCCAGCAGCGTAACCCCTAGCGGGAGGGCAGAGACCCAGTACTTC. Its protein product is CASSVTPSGRAETQYF.

CDR3 in DNA: TGTGCCAGCAGTAAAAAGTTGGTTGCGGGTAGCTCCTACAATGAGCAGTTCTTC. It is translated as CASSKKLVAGSSYNEQFF. V gene TRBV27 combines with J gene TRBJ2-1, with a weak D call TRBD2 (5 bases). The length of the CDR3 is 18 residues. Germline CDR1 is MNHEY and CDR2 is SMNVEV (reference sequence). V shed 5 bases and J shed 0 bases, with 20 bases lying between them.

The J gene is TRBJ2-6, the V gene TRBV6-2 or TRBV6-3; D perhaps matches TRBD1 (5 bases). Trimming took off 6 bases at V and 0 bases at J, with 12 bases between the two ends. This CDR3 comprises 16 residues. From germline, CDR1 is MNHEY and CDR2 SVGEGT. This chain's CDR3 is CASRPADSSGANVLTF. DNA of the CDR3: TGTGCCAGCAGGCCCGCAGACAGCTCTGGGGCCAACGTCCTGACTTTC.